These 14 T cell receptor beta chains were sequenced from one sample in a study of control samples from healthy donors and cancer patients. Profiled with immunoSEQ multiplex PCR; TCRdb holds only in-frame clones, not every one. Of some 150,000 clones listed, just under 95% are singletons. Sequencing input: PBMCs. The receptors shown here come from a man aged 60-69 years with colorectal cancer.

This chain uses TRBV6-5 with TRBJ2-1, with unresolved D. Germline loops: CDR1 MNHEY, CDR2 SVGAGI. CDR3 size: 11 residues. With 5 bases removed from V and 7 bases from J, the gap between germline ends came to 6 bases. In DNA, the CDR3 is TGTGCCAGCAGTAGGGTAAATGAGCAGTTCTTC. Residues: CASSRVNEQFF.

This rearrangement joins TRBV27 to TRBJ1-5; TRBD1 might be the D (6 bases). Germline V lookup: CDR1 MNHEY, CDR2 SMNVEV (reference sequence). The CDR3 covers 16 residues. V lost 5 bases, J lost 6 bases, and 20 bases lay in between. CDR3 nucleotide sequence: TGTGCCAGCAGTGGGGGGCCCGACTTGGGAGGTCAGCCCCAGCATTTT. This translates into CASSGGPDLGGQPQHF.

V and J are TRBV11-2 and TRBJ2-3; the D is unclear. Germline values: CDR1 SGHAT, CDR2 FQNNGV. The CDR3 covers 13 residues. V was shortened by 1 base and J by 4 bases, with 6 bases between the two germline ends. CDR3: CASSLGVPDTQYF. CDR3 in DNA: TGTGCCAGCAGCTTAGGGGTACCAGATACGCAGTATTTT.

V gene TRBV5-1 combines with J gene TRBJ2-1, with 7 positions matching TRBD1. With V trimmed by 0 bases and J by 2 bases, 2 bases remained unmatched. This CDR3 spans 15 amino acids. Germline V gene data show CDR1 as SGHRS and CDR2 as YFSETQ. As DNA, the CDR3 is TGCGCCAGCAGCTTGGGAGGGGGCGCCTACAATGAGCAGTTCTTC. Encoded protein: CASSLGGGAYNEQFF.

CDR3 loop: CASSLPARRDTQYF. The CDR3 DNA reads TGTGCCAGCTCCCTCCCAGCCCGACGGGATACGCAGTATTTT. The J gene is TRBJ2-3, the V gene TRBV18; D ambiguous. The germline V gene has CDR1 KGHSH and CDR2 LQKENI. Trimming shortened V by 6 bases and J by 6 bases, and 16 bases separated the two germline ends. The CDR3 runs to 14 residues.

The rearrangement links TRBV3-1 (or the pseudogene TRBV3-2) to TRBJ1-1; D gene ambiguous. The CDR3 extends over 14 amino acids. Germline lookup yields CDR1 LGHDT and CDR2 YNNKEL (reference sequence). V lost 4 bases and J 4 bases, leaving 13 bases between the germline ends. The CDR3 reads CASSPLVEGTEAFF. For the CDR3, the DNA is TGTGCCAGCAGCCCTTTGGTGGAGGGCACTGAAGCTTTCTTT.

This chain connects TRBV19 to TRBJ1-2; the match to TRBD1 covers 8 bases. The CDR3 totals 14 residues. V shed 5 bases, J shed 5 bases, and the junction held 7 bases outside the gene matches. Looked up from germline, CDR1 is LNHDA and CDR2 is SQIVND (reference sequence). The CDR3 here is CASSPGQGVYGYTF. The CDR3 coding sequence is TGTGCCAGTAGTCCAGGACAGGGAGTGTATGGCTACACCTTC.

This CDR3 reads CATSDFDGRGEGANVLTF. The CDR3 bases are TGTGCCACCAGTGATTTCGATGGCAGGGGGGAAGGGGCCAACGTCCTGACTTTC. The V call is TRBV24-1, the J call TRBJ2-6, with a possible D match to TRBD1 (7 bases). The CDR3 length is 18 residues. Germline V gives CDR1 KGHDR, CDR2 SFDVKD. Trimming left V 1 base short and J 4 bases short, with 16 bases between.

The rearrangement joins TRBV19 to TRBJ2-1; 7 bases align to TRBD1. The V and J ends lost 7 bases and 4 bases, in that order; junction bases with no gene match: 7. The CDR3 spans 14 residues. The germline V gene encodes CDR1 LNHDA and CDR2 SQIVND (reference sequence). In DNA, the CDR3 is TGTGCCAGTACCACCGGGACAGATTACAATGAGCAGTTCTTC. Translated: CASTTGTDYNEQFF.

The V call is TRBV10-3, the J call TRBJ2-5, with a weak D call TRBD1 (5 bases). Germline CDR1 reads ENHRY; CDR2 reads SYGVKD. This CDR3 region has 15 residues. V was trimmed by 0 bases and J by 2 bases, leaving 10 bases between them. The CDR3: CAISESPGQQETQYF. The CDR3 DNA follows: TGTGCCATCAGTGAGTCCCCAGGGCAACAAGAGACCCAGTACTTC.

This chain connects TRBV5-4 to TRBJ1-6; 10 bases are shared with TRBD1. The germline CDR1 and CDR2 sequences are SGHNT and YYREEE (reference sequence). The CDR3 runs 14 residues. J was trimmed by 11 bases and V by 3 bases; bases with no gene match: 5. The CDR3, as DNA: TGTGCCAGCAGCTCGACAGGGGGCCGGGCACCCCTCCACTTT. This gives the protein CASSSTGGRAPLHF.

The genes are TRBV20-1 and TRBJ1-1; 7 bases are shared with TRBD1. Germline loops: CDR1 DFQATT, CDR2 SNEGSKA (reference sequence). CDR3 length: 10 amino acids. The V and J ends lost 5 bases and 11 bases, in that order; junction bases with no gene match: 5. Here the CDR3 DNA reads TGCAGTGCTGTAGACAGGGACGCTTTCTTT. Translated, it gives CSAVDRDAFF.

This clone was seen a handful of times. V gene TRBV6-2 or TRBV6-3 combines with J gene TRBJ2-6; TRBD2 matches at 9 bases. V shed 4 bases, J shed 0 bases, and the junction held 13 bases outside the gene matches. This CDR3 region has 20 residues. Germline CDR1 is MNHEY and CDR2 is SVGEGT. The CDR3 sequence: CASSFLIGSGGSSGANVLTF. In DNA form, the CDR3 reads TGTGCCAGCAGTTTCTTGATAGGTAGCGGGGGAAGCTCTGGGGCCAACGTCCTGACTTTC.

This chain connects TRBV3-1 (or the pseudogene TRBV3-2) to TRBJ2-3; the D gene could be TRBD1 or TRBD2 (5 bases each). V dropped 4 bases and J dropped 0 bases, with 11 bases sitting between them. CDR3 length equals 15 residues. The germline V gene encodes CDR1 LGHDT and CDR2 YNNKEL (reference sequence). This chain's CDR3 is CASSPGSASTDTQYF. For the CDR3, the DNA is TGTGCCAGCAGCCCAGGGAGCGCTAGCACAGATACGCAGTATTTT.